These 21 T cell receptor beta chains came from one sample sequenced in a study of blood T cell repertoires in COVID-19. Sequencing used immunoSEQ multiplex PCR; TCRdb keeps in-frame clones, though not all of them. The table lists more than 400,000 clones, about 90% of them singletons. The material sequenced was PBMCs or T cells enriched from blood (not recorded which). These receptors were obtained from a man aged 18 to 30 who had recovered from COVID-19.

The chain employs TRBV27 and TRBJ2-1, with 11 bases matching TRBD2. The CDR3 is made up of 17 amino acids. Losses at the gene ends were 7 bases for V and 6 bases for J; bases not matched to a gene: 14. Germline V gives CDR1 MNHEY, CDR2 SMNVEV (reference sequence). Here the CDR3 reads CASMLLAGGDWGNEQFF. The CDR3 DNA sequence: TGTGCCAGCATGCTTCTAGCGGGAGGTGATTGGGGCAATGAGCAGTTCTTC.

The rearrangement uses TRBV5-1 and TRBJ2-5; 8 nucleotides align to TRBD1. The ends lost 4 bases at V and 4 bases at J; junction bases unmatched: 3. Germline V gives CDR1 SGHRS, CDR2 YFSETQ. The length of the CDR3 is 13 residues. CDR3 region: CASSVQGGETQYF. Written as DNA, the CDR3 is TGCGCCAGCAGCGTACAGGGGGGAGAGACCCAGTACTTC. The full variable domain, rest sourced from reference TRBV5-1 and TRBJ2-5, is KAGVTQTPRYLIKTRGQQVTLSCSPISGHRSVSWYQQTPGQGLQFLFEYFSETQRNKGNFPGRFSGRQFSNSRSEMNVSTLELGDSALYLCASSVQGGETQYFGPGTRLLVL.

V usage is TRBV27 and J usage is TRBJ1-6, with TRBD1 matching over 7 bases. CDR1 is MNHEY and CDR2 is SMNVEV in the germline V gene (reference sequence). The CDR3 extends over 16 amino acids. V lost 5 bases and J lost 7; bases outside the gene matches: 11. The CDR3 reads CASSVHRDRLNSPLHF. The DNA of the CDR3 is TGTGCCAGCAGTGTACACAGGGACAGACTCAATTCACCCCTCCACTTT.

This clone was seen a single time. The rearrangement joins TRBV5-1 to TRBJ2-5; 11 nucleotides match TRBD2. The CDR3 length is 16 residues. Germline trimming cut 0 bases from V and 5 bases from J; bases unmatched to any gene: 6. Germline-derived CDR1 and CDR2 are SGHRS and YFSETQ. CDR3 protein: CASSLGRLAGIETQYF. CDR3 sequence (DNA): TGCGCCAGCAGCTTGGGTCGACTAGCGGGAATTGAGACCCAGTACTTC.

The chain joins TRBV28 to TRBJ2-2, with unresolved D. This CDR3 is built from 15 residues. The germline gives CDR1 MDHEN, CDR2 SYDVKM. Trimming shortened V by 6 bases and J by 0 bases, and 11 bases separated the two germline ends. The CDR3 bases are TGTGCCAGCAGCCGTCCCCCAGCGAACACCGGGGAGCTGTTTTTT. This gives the protein CASSRPPANTGELFF.

V is TRBV29-1 and J is TRBJ2-1; D is unclear. This CDR3 comprises 13 residues. Germline CDR1 and CDR2: SQVTM and ANQGSEA. V was shortened by 7 bases and J by 9 bases, with 19 bases between the two germline ends. Here the CDR3 DNA reads TGCAGCGGGCGCCGGCCGCGCGGCACTGAGCAGTTCTTC. As protein: CSGRRPRGTEQFF.

The CDR3 sequence is CASSVDQGDPGELFF. The CDR3 bases are TGTGCCAGCAGCGTAGATCAGGGGGATCCCGGGGAGCTGTTTTTT. The rearrangement uses TRBV9 and TRBJ2-2; 7 nucleotides align to TRBD1. With 0 bases clipped from V and 6 bases from J, the junction kept 5 bases outside the gene matches. This CDR3 contains 15 residues. CDR1 is SGDLS, CDR2 YYNGEE, per germline. The whole variable domain, filled in from reference TRBV9 and TRBJ2-2, reads DSGVTQTPKHLITATGQRVTLRCSPRSGDLSVYWYQQSLDQGLQFLIQYYNGEERAKGNILERFSAQQFPDLHSELNLSSLELGDSALYFCASSVDQGDPGELFFGEGSRLTVL.

This sequence joins TRBV20-1 and TRBJ1-2; 9 bases fit TRBD1. In germline, CDR1 is DFQATT, CDR2 SNEGSKA (reference sequence). This CDR3 is 15 amino acids long. The ends lost 3 bases at V and 2 bases at J; junction bases unmatched: 7. The CDR3 bases are TGCAGTGCTAGTCCTGGACAGGGGACGAACTATGGCTACACCTTC. Translated: CSASPGQGTNYGYTF.

The chain employs TRBV18 and TRBJ2-3; 7 bases are a match to TRBD1. Trimming at V came to 3 bases and at J to 0 bases, leaving 6 bases not matched to a gene. This CDR3 spans 16 amino acids. Germline CDR1 and CDR2: KGHSH and LQKENI. The CDR3 loop is CASSPTGALSTDTQYF. CDR3 DNA sequence: TGTGCCAGCTCACCCACAGGGGCTCTTAGCACAGATACGCAGTATTTT.

This chain links TRBV5-1 with TRBJ2-6, with TRBD1 matching 8 bases. The CDR3 is made up of 18 amino acids. Germline V CDR1 and CDR2: SGHRS, YFSETQ. Unmatched junction bases numbered 10, after V lost 3 bases and J lost 2 bases. The DNA for the CDR3 is TGCGCCAGCAGCTCCTCTGGACAGGGACTGACTGGGGCCAACGTCCTGACTTTC. Its protein product is CASSSSGQGLTGANVLTF.

Only one count was recorded for this clone. This CDR3 reads CASSGGQVYNSPLHF. CDR3 coding DNA: TGTGCCAGCAGTGGGGGACAGGTTTATAATTCACCCCTCCACTTT. The chain recombines TRBV2 with TRBJ1-6; 8 nucleotides agree with TRBD1. CDR1 is SNHLY, CDR2 FYNNEI, per germline. This CDR3 contains 15 residues. With V trimmed by 4 bases and J by 4 bases, 3 bases remained unmatched.

The V gene is TRBV28, the J gene TRBJ1-1; 8 nucleotides agree with TRBD1. V was clipped by 6 bases and J by 4 bases; unmatched bases: 13. Per germline, CDR1 MDHEN and CDR2 SYDVKM. The length of the CDR3 is 16 residues. CDR3 in amino acids: CASRDQGAQSITEAFF. The CDR3 nucleotides are TGTGCCAGCAGGGATCAGGGGGCGCAATCGATCACTGAAGCTTTCTTT.

The chain couples TRBV3-1 (or the pseudogene TRBV3-2) to TRBJ1-2, with D possibly being TRBD1 (6 bases). The germline CDR1 and CDR2 sequences are LGHDT and YNNKEL (reference sequence). Deletions cut 5 bases from V and 2 bases from J, with 18 bases between. The CDR3 contains 16 residues. The CDR3 bases are TGTGCCAGCAGCTCTCATTCCAGGGGCCTCAACTATGGCTACACCTTC. Amino acid sequence: CASSSHSRGLNYGYTF.

The CDR3 protein is CASSDQGGSSSPYGYTF. The DNA of the CDR3 is TGTGCCAGCAGTGATCAGGGGGGCTCGTCTTCTCCTTATGGCTACACCTTC. This chain uses TRBV6-4 with TRBJ1-2; 7 bases are a match to TRBD1. V lost 3 bases to trimming and J lost 5 bases; unmatched junction nucleotides: 15. CDR3 length equals 17 residues. The germline V gene has CDR1 MRHNA and CDR2 SNTAGT.

J is TRBJ2-2 and V is TRBV27; tentatively, D is TRBD2 (6 bases). CDR1 MNHEY and CDR2 SMNVEV come from the germline V gene (reference sequence). The CDR3 loop spans 13 amino acids. The V end lost 6 bases, the J end lost 7 bases, and 12 bases lay between the germline ends. In nucleotides, the CDR3 is TGTGCCAGCAGAAAGAACGGGGGCGGGGAGCTGTTTTTT. As protein: CASRKNGGGELFF.

The V call is TRBV18, the J call TRBJ1-2; 9 nucleotides line up with TRBD1. Germline V gene sequence: CDR1 KGHSH, CDR2 LQKENI. V was clipped by 2 bases and J by 4 bases; unmatched bases: 2. The CDR3 has 14 amino acids. Here the CDR3 reads CASSPDRGAYGYTF. In DNA form, the CDR3 reads TGTGCCAGCTCACCAGACAGGGGGGCCTATGGCTACACCTTC.

The chain uses TRBV29-1 and TRBJ1-1, with TRBD1 as a possible D gene (6 bases). The CDR3 runs to 13 residues. V lost 5 bases and J lost 5, with 15 bases in between. Germline lookup yields CDR1 SQVTM and CDR2 ANQGSEA. CDR3 bases: TGCAGCGTTACAAAGGGGGTGGGAACTGAAGCTTTCTTT. Its protein product is CSVTKGVGTEAFF.

This clone was detected a few times. This chain connects TRBV5-1 to TRBJ2-5; D is ambiguous. The CDR3 totals 15 residues. Germline CDR1 reads SGHRS; CDR2 reads YFSETQ. The V end lost 4 bases, the J end lost 2 bases, and 15 bases lay between the germline ends. For the CDR3, the DNA is TGCGCCAGCAGCCTAAGCCGACAATCTCAAGAGACCCAGTACTTC. It translates to CASSLSRQSQETQYF.

J is TRBJ2-4 and V is TRBV5-1; 14 bases map to TRBD2. The CDR3 is made up of 18 amino acids. Looked up from germline, CDR1 is SGHRS and CDR2 is YFSETQ. The junction had 14 bases not matched to a gene; V was cut back by 4 bases and J by 8 bases. The CDR3 loop is CASSPGAGTSGRSDIQYF. CDR3 coding DNA: TGCGCCAGCAGCCCGGGGGCTGGGACTAGCGGGAGATCAGACATTCAGTACTTC.

As to this clone: This sample also contains other DNA sequences that code for the same CDR3. The chain recombines TRBV9 with TRBJ1-5, with a tentative D call TRBD1 (5 bases). CDR3 length equals 14 residues. V dropped 0 bases and J dropped 6 bases, with 10 bases sitting between them. From germline, CDR1 is SGDLS and CDR2 YYNGEE. The CDR3 nucleotides are TGTGCCAGCAGCGTAGATGGGGCTGGTCAGCCCCAGCATTTT. Translation gives CASSVDGAGQPQHF.

The chain carries TRBV3-1 (or the pseudogene TRBV3-2) and TRBJ2-1; 12 bases match TRBD2. CDR1 is LGHDT and CDR2 is YNNKEL in the germline V gene (reference sequence). V dropped 4 bases and J dropped 3; count of bases not matched to a gene: 4. The CDR3 spans 16 residues. The CDR3 reads CASSPLAGGLYNEQFF. DNA for the CDR3: TGTGCCAGCAGCCCCCTAGCGGGAGGGCTCTACAATGAGCAGTTCTTC.